The clone carrying this T cell receptor (beta chain) was counted a few times. The antigen remains undetermined. The sample is drawn from a study of early T cells in non-severe SARS-CoV-2 infection. Regarding the study as a whole: Matching results from VDJdb favored anti-spike CD8 responses, leaving private and CD4 specificities undetected.

TCRdb re-called the 5' RACE reads with MiXCR, one entry per CDR3 protein. The table has around 52,000 distinct CDR3 sequences, around an eighth seen once. CDR3 length: 16 amino acids. Germline values: CDR1 SGHKS, CDR2 YYEKEE (reference sequence). Trimming pared 0 bases from V and 5 bases from J, leaving 15 bases between. This clonotype was sampled from an adult who was a healthcare worker with PCR-confirmed SARS-CoV-2 infection or an uninfected control (not recorded which). Sequenced material: whole blood. This chain connects TRBV5-5 to TRBJ1-5; D is unresolved. The CDR3 region is CASSLALKGYDQPQHF. CDR3 nucleotide sequence: TGTGCCAGCAGCTTGGCTCTAAAGGGATACGATCAGCCCCAGCATTTT. Together with reference TRBV5-5 and TRBJ1-5, the CDR3 gives the full variable domain: DAGVTQSPTHLIKTRGQQVTLRCSPISGHKSVSWYQQVLGQGPQFIFQYYEKEERGRGNFPDRFSARQFPNYSSELNVNALLLGDSALYLCASSLALKGYDQPQHFGDGTRLSIL.